Below, 5 T cell receptor beta chains from the same sample are listed, as sequenced in a study of blood T cell repertoires in COVID-19. Here immunoSEQ multiplex PCR was the method, and the copy in TCRdb shows in-frame clones only, minus some. Among 250,000 to 300,000 clones, approximately 86% were seen once, and the ten largest hold about 2.2%. Specimen: peripheral blood. The receptors originated from a woman between 50 and 59 years old who had recovered from COVID-19.

This clone showed up just a few times. This chain connects TRBV5-1 to TRBJ1-6; D uncertain. The CDR3 contains 15 residues. Trimming took 1 base from V and 7 from J, leaving 12 bases between them. Germline CDR1 reads SGHRS; CDR2 reads YFSETQ. CDR3: CASSLSGGSNSPLHF. CDR3 sequence (DNA): TGCGCCAGCAGCTTGTCCGGAGGATCGAATTCACCCCTCCACTTT.

This clone has just one count. This chain connects TRBV7-9 to TRBJ1-5, with TRBD1 as a possible D gene (6 bases). There are 15 residues in the CDR3. Germline assignment: CDR1 SEHNR and CDR2 FQNEAQ (reference sequence). Trimming cost V 0 bases and J 5 bases, with 11 bases left between them. The CDR3: CASSLATGGDQPQHF. The CDR3 bases are TGTGCCAGCAGCTTAGCGACAGGCGGAGATCAGCCCCAGCATTTT.

V and J are TRBV5-1 and TRBJ2-1, with a possible D match to TRBD2 (7 bases). Germline V gene data show CDR1 as SGHRS and CDR2 as YFSETQ. The CDR3 is 14 residues long. Trimming removed 0 bases at V and 8 bases at J, with 12 bases between. CDR3 amino acids: CASSLGGGAHEQFF. For the CDR3, the DNA is TGCGCCAGCAGCTTGGGAGGGGGGGCGCATGAGCAGTTCTTC.

CDR3 region: CASSFPGTSTDTQYF. CDR3 nucleotide sequence: TGTGCCAGCAGCTTCCCCGGGACTAGCACAGATACGCAGTATTTT. This rearrangement joins TRBV5-6 to TRBJ2-3; maybe TRBD2 (6 bases). The CDR3 consists of 15 residues. Trimming left V 2 bases short and J 0 bases short, with 10 bases between. From germline, CDR1 is SGHDT and CDR2 YYEEEE.

This clone appeared once. The V call is TRBV28, the J call TRBJ1-6; 12 bases line up with TRBD1. V lost 5 bases and J lost 9; bases outside the gene matches: 8. Germline V gene data show CDR1 as MDHEN and CDR2 as SYDVKM. The CDR3 covers 16 residues. CDR3 amino acids: CASSTLGQGAFSPLHF. The CDR3 DNA is TGTGCCAGCAGTACCCTGGGACAGGGGGCCTTTTCACCCCTCCACTTT.